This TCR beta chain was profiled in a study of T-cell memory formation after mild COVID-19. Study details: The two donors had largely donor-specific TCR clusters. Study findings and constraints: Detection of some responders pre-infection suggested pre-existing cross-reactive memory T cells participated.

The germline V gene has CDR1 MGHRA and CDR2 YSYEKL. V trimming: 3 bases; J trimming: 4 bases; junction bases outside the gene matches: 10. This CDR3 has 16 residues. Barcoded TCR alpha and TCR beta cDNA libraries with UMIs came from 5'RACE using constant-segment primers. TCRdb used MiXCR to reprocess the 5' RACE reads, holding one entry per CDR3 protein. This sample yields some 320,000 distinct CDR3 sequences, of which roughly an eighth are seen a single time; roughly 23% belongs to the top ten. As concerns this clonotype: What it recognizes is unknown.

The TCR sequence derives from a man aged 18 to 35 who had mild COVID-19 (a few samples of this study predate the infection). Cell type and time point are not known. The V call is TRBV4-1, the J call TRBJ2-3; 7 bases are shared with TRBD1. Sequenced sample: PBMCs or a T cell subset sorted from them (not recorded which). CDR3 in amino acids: CASSQRRTGGADTQYF. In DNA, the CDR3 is TGCGCCAGCAGCCAGAGGAGGACAGGTGGAGCAGATACGCAGTATTTT.